This T cell receptor (beta chain) was sequenced in a study of human T cells and chemical hapten exposure. Across the study: The study lasted roughly 22 weeks, and patients were dosed weekly with diphenylcyclopropenone on the scalp throughout. Patients, mostly women, had alopecia areata, alopecia totalis or alopecia universalis.

Germline CDR1 DFQATT, CDR2 SNEGSKA (reference sequence). V was pared by 5 bases and J by 7 bases, with 1 base of the junction left unmatched. The CDR3 runs to 11 residues. Time point defined: patch test 3, about 24 weeks after DPC sensitization. Treatment here: therapeutic diphenylcyclopropenone sensitization with weekly scalp DPC. Alopecia patients, 18 to 70 years old and DPC-suitable, served as donors. Library construction involved attaching unique molecular identifiers to individual cDNA molecules, which allowed quantitative, reproducible TCR counting. TCRdb re-called the RACE reads with MiXCR, one entry per CDR3 protein. This table has 50,000 or so distinct CDR3 sequences, 9.9% appearing once. In its sample, this clonotype was seen many times.

The material was whole blood, obtained in connection with sensitization to the hapten diphenylcyclopropenone (DPC). The receptor comes from a woman between 35 and 50 years old with alopecia areata. Some clones in this sample may be carry-over from other donors' samples. The V call is TRBV20-1, the J call TRBJ2-1, with TRBD2 identical over 8 bases. DNA for the CDR3: TGCAGTGCTCGGGGGGGGAATGAGCAGTTCTTC. It is translated as CSARGGNEQFF.